This T cell receptor beta chain was identified during a study of blood T cell repertoires in COVID-19. For the study at large: Whether acute or convalescent, the COVID-19 samples came from the United States, Italy and Spain. Nucleic acid was either cDNA or gDNA, and it came from T cells, B-cell-depleted T cells, or PBMCs.

Authors' processing steps: Amplification of reference gene primers provided the estimated nucleated cell counts. TCRdb keeps only in-frame clones here, not all; method: immunoSEQ multiplex PCR. V and J calls plus clone size are reproduced from that table; the DNA served to infer D and trimming. This sample has over 60,000 clones; about nine tenths occur once, and the top ten carry roughly 11%. The sample consisted of peripheral blood. This clonotype was obtained from a man in his 70s with active or convalescent COVID-19.

The CDR3 reads CASSQDTRFF. CDR3 coding DNA: TGTGCCAGCAGCCAAGATACTCGGTTCTTC. The rearrangement uses TRBV3-1 (or the pseudogene TRBV3-2) and TRBJ2-1; D uncertain. CDR3 size: 10 residues. V shed 0 bases and J shed 15 bases, with 6 bases lying between them. CDR1 and CDR2 (germline): LGHDT, YNNKEL (reference sequence).